Sequencing of this TCR beta chain was carried out in a study of T cell repertoires in cytomegalovirus infection. At the level of the study: Shared public TCR beta signatures pointed to both CMV infection and a matching HLA type. Study results and caveats: Cumulative public TCR beta family frequency identified CMV carriers with the relevant HLA.

The CDR3 has 18 residues. After removal of 5 bases from V and 0 bases from J, the junction contained 10 bases not matched to a gene. From germline, CDR1 is SGHVS and CDR2 FQNEAQ. As regards this clonotype: Its antigen is unknown.

MiXCR, applied by TCRdb to the reads, yields one record per CDR3 protein. Among just under 550,000 distinct CDR3 sequences listed, roughly 29% were seen once. Input material: PBMCs. V and J are TRBV7-8 and TRBJ2-2, with 9 positions matching TRBD1. This TCR derives from a human donor in good health (CMV status not recorded). Some clones in this sample may be carry-over from other donors' samples. CDR3 in DNA: TGTGCCAGCAGCCCAAACCCCGGGACAGGGTCGAACACCGGGGAGCTGTTTTTT. Translation gives CASSPNPGTGSNTGELFF.